A single sample gave rise to the 18 T cell receptor beta chains below, sequenced in a study of T cell responses to AZD1222 COVID-19 vaccine. Clones were read by immunoSEQ multiplex PCR, and TCRdb kept only the in-frame ones, dropping some. The sample has roughly 110,000 clones, about 90% seen once. This sample comprised peripheral blood, obtained on day 0 of AZD1222 vaccination. Receptors were obtained from an adult in good health.

The V and J genes are TRBV7-3 and TRBJ1-1; possibly TRBD1 for D (5 bases). The ends were cut back, 2 bases at V and 0 bases at J, with 10 bases in the middle. The germline V gene has CDR1 SGHTA and CDR2 FQGTGA. The CDR3 is made up of 15 amino acids. This CDR3 is CASSLFDSLNTEAFF. The CDR3 DNA sequence: TGTGCCAGCAGCTTATTTGACAGTTTGAACACTGAAGCTTTCTTT.

The J gene is TRBJ1-3, the V gene TRBV2; D possibly corresponds to TRBD1 (5 bases). The V gene lost 9 bases and the J gene lost 0 bases, with 6 bases spanning the gap. The germline V gene has CDR1 SNHLY and CDR2 FYNNEI. This CDR3 has 12 residues. In DNA, the CDR3 is TGTGCCAGTAGGGGCTCTGGAAACACCATATATTTT. This sequence encodes CASRGSGNTIYF.

This clone has more than one count but fewer than ten. The rearrangement uses TRBV29-1 and TRBJ1-5; tentative D call: TRBD1 (5 bases). V was pared by 3 bases and J by 3 bases, with 9 bases between. The CDR3 extends over 13 amino acids. The germline CDR1 and CDR2 sequences are SQVTM and ANQGSEA. Here the CDR3 reads CSVETTDNQPQHF. The CDR3, as DNA: TGCAGCGTTGAGACGACAGACAATCAGCCCCAGCATTTT.

The chain employs TRBV9 and TRBJ1-2; 7 bases are a match to TRBD1. J was trimmed by 8 bases and V by 0 bases; bases with no gene match: 7. CDR1 is SGDLS, CDR2 YYNGEE, per germline. This CDR3 has 14 residues. The CDR3 bases are TGTGCCAGCAGCGTAGATGAAGGGGGCGGAGGCTACACCTTC. Its protein is CASSVDEGGGGYTF.

The chain has TRBV5-1 and TRBJ2-7, with D unclear. Germline-derived CDR1 and CDR2 are SGHRS and YFSETQ. This CDR3 has 10 amino acids. Trimming cost V 6 bases and J 5 bases, with 6 bases left between them. The chain's CDR3 is CASKGNEQYF. In nucleotides, the CDR3 is TGCGCCAGCAAAGGAAACGAGCAGTACTTC.

The V gene is TRBV7-2, the J gene TRBJ2-2; 8 bases are a match to TRBD2. Germline V lookup: CDR1 SGHTA, CDR2 FQGNSA. This CDR3 has 16 amino acids. Unmatched junction bases numbered 10, after V lost 5 bases and J lost 5 bases. The CDR3: CASSLGTSFRTGELFF. DNA of the CDR3: TGTGCCAGCAGCCTAGGGACTAGTTTCAGGACCGGGGAGCTGTTTTTT.

The rearrangement joins TRBV7-3 to TRBJ1-1; maybe TRBD1 (5 bases). Germline CDR1 reads SGHTA; CDR2 reads FQGTGA. This CDR3 contains 14 residues. With 5 bases removed from V and 5 bases from J, the gap between germline ends came to 15 bases. The CDR3 protein is CASSTGTRGTEAFF. CDR3 coding DNA: TGTGCCAGCAGCACCGGGACCCGGGGGACTGAAGCTTTCTTT.

The CDR3 DNA reads as TGTGCCAGCATTCTCTCCCGGGGGGGAATCCACAATGAGCAGTTCTTC. It yields the protein CASILSRGGIHNEQFF. The chain has TRBV5-8 and TRBJ2-1; TRBD2 matches at 8 bases. This CDR3 has 16 residues. Germline V gene lookup returns CDR1 SGHTS and CDR2 YDEGEE. V lost 6 bases, J lost 5 bases, and 13 bases stayed unmatched.

The chain recombines TRBV9 with TRBJ2-5, with TRBD2 matching over 8 bases. The ends lost 2 bases at V and 5 bases at J; junction bases unmatched: 5. Germline loops: CDR1 SGDLS, CDR2 YYNGEE. The CDR3 loop spans 14 amino acids. CDR3 coding DNA: TGTGCCAGCAGCGTCCGGGGGGGTATGGAGACCCAGTACTTC. The encoded protein is CASSVRGGMETQYF. The complete variable domain, with remaining parts taken from reference TRBV9 and TRBJ2-5, reads DSGVTQTPKHLITATGQRVTLRCSPRSGDLSVYWYQQSLDQGLQFLIQYYNGEERAKGNILERFSAQQFPDLHSELNLSSLELGDSALYFCASSVRGGMETQYFGPGTRLLVL.

This chain connects TRBV27 to TRBJ2-7; 8 bases fit TRBD2. The CDR3 has 15 residues. CDR1 and CDR2 (germline): MNHEY, SMNVEV (reference sequence). With V trimmed by 5 bases and J by 0 bases, 6 bases remained unmatched. The CDR3 reads CASSGELAVSYEQYF. The DNA for the CDR3 is TGTGCCAGCAGTGGCGAACTAGCGGTCTCCTACGAGCAGTACTTC.

The chain joins TRBV3-1 (or the pseudogene TRBV3-2) to TRBJ2-2, with D possibly being TRBD2 (5 bases). Germline CDR1 is LGHDT and CDR2 is YNNKEL (reference sequence). CDR3 size: 15 residues. V lost 0 bases and J 6 bases, leaving 11 bases between the germline ends. The CDR3 reads CASSQETASPGELFF. As DNA, the CDR3 is TGTGCCAGCAGCCAAGAAACGGCTAGCCCCGGGGAGCTGTTTTTT.

The gene calls are TRBV5-6 and TRBJ2-6, with D possibly called TRBD1 or TRBD2 (5 bases each). The length of the CDR3 is 16 residues. V lost 3 bases and J lost 4, with 14 bases in between. The germline gives CDR1 SGHDT, CDR2 YYEEEE. The CDR3 DNA reads TGTGCCAGCAGCTCCGAGGGGTTGGCCGGGGCCAACGTCCTGACTTTC. Residues: CASSSEGLAGANVLTF.

V usage is TRBV3-1 (or the pseudogene TRBV3-2) and J usage is TRBJ1-4; 10 bases line up with TRBD1. From germline, CDR1 is LGHDT and CDR2 YNNKEL (reference sequence). The CDR3 length is 20 residues. J gave up 0 bases and V 3 bases, and 13 bases lay outside the gene matches. CDR3 sequence: CASSHKEGQGNPPTNEKLFF. Written as DNA, the CDR3 is TGTGCCAGCAGCCATAAGGAGGGACAGGGGAATCCCCCAACTAATGAAAAACTGTTTTTT.

This chain joins TRBV5-1 and TRBJ2-1, with TRBD2 matching over 12 bases. V gave up 4 bases and J gave up 8 bases; unmatched junction bases: 10. CDR3 length: 16 amino acids. Per the germline V gene, CDR1 is SGHRS and CDR2 is YFSETQ. The DNA for the CDR3 is TGCGCCAGCAGCCCCCTCCTAGCGGGAGGGAATTATGAGCAGTTCTTC. Translating gives CASSPLLAGGNYEQFF.

The CDR3 DNA reads TGTGCCAGCACCCGACTAGCGGGGCCAGATACGCAGTATTTT. Its translation is CASTRLAGPDTQYF. The chain is built from TRBV11-2 and TRBJ2-3, with 11 nucleotides matching TRBD2. CDR1 is SGHAT, CDR2 FQNNGV, per germline. The CDR3 has 14 residues. Trimming at V came to 7 bases and at J to 4 bases, leaving 4 bases not matched to a gene.

The chain couples TRBV9 to TRBJ2-3; tentatively, D is TRBD2 (6 bases). The germline V gene has CDR1 SGDLS and CDR2 YYNGEE. The ends were cut back, 6 bases at V and 5 bases at J, with 13 bases in the middle. This CDR3 comprises 13 residues. CDR3 nucleotide sequence: TGTGCCAGCAATGGTGGCGGGGAAGATACGCAGTATTTT. Translating it yields CASNGGGEDTQYF.

This clone has only one observation. The chain has TRBV7-2 and TRBJ2-7; 9 bases fit TRBD1. J lost 3 bases, V lost 5 bases, and 11 bases had no gene match. This CDR3 region has 16 residues. CDR1 is SGHTA, CDR2 FQGNSA, per germline. The CDR3 nucleotides read TGTGCCAGCAGCAAACAACCAGTGGGACAGGGCTACGAGCAGTACTTC. Amino acid sequence: CASSKQPVGQGYEQYF.

This clone was detected once. This rearrangement joins TRBV9 to TRBJ2-1; the D is unclear. CDR3 length: 15 amino acids. V lost 0 bases and J lost 2, with 9 bases in between. CDR1 and CDR2 (germline): SGDLS, YYNGEE. The CDR3 DNA sequence: TGTGCCAGCAGCGTAGAGAGTCAGACCTACAATGAGCAGTTCTTC. Translating it yields CASSVESQTYNEQFF.